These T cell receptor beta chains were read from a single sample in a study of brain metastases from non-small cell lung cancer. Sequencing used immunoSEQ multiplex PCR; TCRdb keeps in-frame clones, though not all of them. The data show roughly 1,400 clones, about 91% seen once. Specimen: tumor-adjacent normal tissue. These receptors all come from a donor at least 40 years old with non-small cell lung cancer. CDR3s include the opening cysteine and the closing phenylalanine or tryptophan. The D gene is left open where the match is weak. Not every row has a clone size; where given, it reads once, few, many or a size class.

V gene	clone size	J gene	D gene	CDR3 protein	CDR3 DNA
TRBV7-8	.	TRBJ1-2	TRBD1	CASSAHRGPGYGYTF	TGTGCCAGCAGCGCCCACAGGGGCCCAGGCTATGGCTACACCTTC
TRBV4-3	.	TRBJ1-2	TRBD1	CASSQDPSSRGEDGYTF	TGCGCCAGCAGCCAAGACCCTTCATCCAGGGGGGAGGACGGCTACACCTTC
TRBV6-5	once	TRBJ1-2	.	CASNPQSGGLYGYTF	TGTGCCAGCAATCCCCAATCCGGAGGACTTTATGGCTACACCTTC
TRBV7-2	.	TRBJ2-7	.	CASSSRTAYEQYF	TGTGCCAGCAGCTCGCGGACAGCCTACGAGCAGTACTTC
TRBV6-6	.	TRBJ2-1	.	CASSSPTYEQFF	TGTGCCAGCAGTTCTCCCACCTATGAGCAGTTCTTC
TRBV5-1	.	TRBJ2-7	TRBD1	CASSPTPGQGNNEQYF	TGCGCCAGCAGCCCGACACCGGGACAGGGCAACAACGAGCAGTACTTC
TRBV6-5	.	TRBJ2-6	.	CASSYWIPGANVLTF	TGTGCCAGCAGTTACTGGATCCCTGGGGCCAACGTCCTGACTTTC
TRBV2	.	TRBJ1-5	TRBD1	CATGQGRGGNQPQHF	TGTGCCACAGGACAGGGCCGGGGTGGCAATCAGCCCCAGCATTTT
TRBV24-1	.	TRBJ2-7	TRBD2	CATSGTSGLREQYF	TGTGCCACCAGTGGAACTAGCGGTCTACGCGAGCAGTACTTC
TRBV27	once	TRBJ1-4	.	CASSYITGEKLFF	TGTGCCAGCAGTTATATAACAGGGGAAAAACTGTTTTTT
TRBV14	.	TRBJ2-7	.	CASSQGAELTTREQYF	TGTGCCAGCAGCCAAGGAGCGGAGCTAACTACGAGGGAGCAGTACTTC
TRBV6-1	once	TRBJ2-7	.	CASSEARVGHEQYF	TGTGCCAGCAGTGAAGCGCGGGTCGGACACGAGCAGTACTTC
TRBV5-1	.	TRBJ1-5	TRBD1	CASSLGQGATQPQHF	TGCGCCAGCAGCTTGGGCCAGGGGGCGACCCAGCCCCAGCATTTT
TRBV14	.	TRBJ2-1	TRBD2	CASSPLGAGGDNEQFF	TGTGCCAGCAGCCCCCTCGGGGCGGGAGGGGACAATGAGCAGTTCTTC
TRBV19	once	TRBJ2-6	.	CASSHSLTNHKSRANVLTF	TGTGCCAGTAGTCACTCCTTGACAAATCACAAAAGTCGGGCCAACGTCCTGACTTTC
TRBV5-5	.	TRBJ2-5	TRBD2	CASSGEGETQYF	TGTGCCAGCAGCGGGGAGGGGGAGACCCAGTACTTC
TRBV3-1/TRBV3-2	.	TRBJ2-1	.	CASSQDIVGEQFF	TGTGCCAGCAGCCAAGACATTGTCGGGGAGCAGTTCTTC
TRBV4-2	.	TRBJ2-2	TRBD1	CASSPWDRGTGELFF	TGTGCCAGCAGCCCGTGGGACAGGGGGACCGGGGAGCTGTTTTTT
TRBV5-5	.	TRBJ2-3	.	CASSLPGTIQRSDTQYF	TGTGCCAGCAGCTTGCCGGGGACCATACAACGATCAGATACGCAGTATTTT
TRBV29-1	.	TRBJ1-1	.	CSVGVTIEAFF	TGCAGCGTTGGTGTCACAATTGAAGCTTTCTTT
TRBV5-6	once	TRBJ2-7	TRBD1	CASSFLGQSSYEQYF	TGTGCCAGCAGCTTCTTGGGACAGAGCTCCTACGAGCAGTACTTC
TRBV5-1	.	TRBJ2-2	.	CASSLVGSTGELFF	TGCGCCAGCAGCTTGGTGGGTAGCACCGGGGAGCTGTTTTTT
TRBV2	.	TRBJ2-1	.	CASSRGGAYNEQFF	TGTGCCAGCAGCCGAGGTGGGGCCTACAATGAGCAGTTCTTC
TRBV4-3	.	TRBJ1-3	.	CASSQVTGNTIYF	TGCGCCAGCAGCCAAGTAACTGGAAACACCATATATTTT
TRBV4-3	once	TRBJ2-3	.	CASSQDSPPYTDTQYF	TGCGCCAGCAGCCAAGACTCCCCGCCTTACACAGATACGCAGTATTTT
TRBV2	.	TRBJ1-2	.	CASSGGGNGYTF	TGTGCCAGCAGTGGGGGAGGGAACGGCTACACCTTC
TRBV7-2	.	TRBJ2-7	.	CASSSPQYREQYF	TGTGCCAGCAGCTCGCCCCAATACAGGGAGCAGTACTTC
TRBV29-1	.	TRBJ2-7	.	CSVRWSAYEQYF	TGCAGCGTTAGATGGAGCGCCTACGAGCAGTACTTC
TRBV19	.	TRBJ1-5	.	CASNGASSNQPQHF	TGTGCCAGTAACGGGGCCTCTAGCAATCAGCCCCAGCATTTT
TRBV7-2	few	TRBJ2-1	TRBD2	CASRPPGTSGSGNEQFF	TGTGCCAGCAGACCCCCTGGGACTAGCGGGAGTGGGAATGAGCAGTTCTTC
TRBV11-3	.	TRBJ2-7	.	CASSLGAGGASYEQYF	TGTGCCAGCAGCTTAGGGGCTGGGGGGGCCTCCTACGAGCAGTACTTC
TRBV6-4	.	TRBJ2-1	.	CASSVGSELNEQFF	TGTGCCAGCAGTGTCGGTAGCGAGCTAAATGAGCAGTTCTTC
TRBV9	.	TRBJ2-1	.	CASSVGPPNNEQFF	TGTGCCAGCAGCGTGGGACCCCCTAACAATGAGCAGTTCTTC
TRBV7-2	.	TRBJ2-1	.	CASSLEQGSLSEQFF	TGTGCCAGCAGCTTAGAGCAGGGGTCCCTCAGTGAGCAGTTCTTC
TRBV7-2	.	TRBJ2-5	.	CASSLDPTQETQYF	TGTGCCAGCAGCTTAGACCCTACCCAAGAGACCCAGTACTTC
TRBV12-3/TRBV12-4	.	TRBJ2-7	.	CASRQAGSYEQYF	TGTGCCAGTCGACAGGCCGGCTCCTACGAGCAGTACTTC
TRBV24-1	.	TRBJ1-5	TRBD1	CATSDGGTVGQPQHF	TGTGCCACCAGTGACGGTGGGACAGTTGGTCAGCCCCAGCATTTT
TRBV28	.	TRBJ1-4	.	CASSLLGSEKLFF	TGTGCCAGCAGTTTATTAGGTAGTGAAAAACTGTTTTTT
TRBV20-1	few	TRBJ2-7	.	CSASEGLEQYF	TGCAGTGCTAGTGAAGGGCTCGAGCAGTACTTC
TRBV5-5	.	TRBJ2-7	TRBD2	CASSTSPTSGGRAEQYF	TGTGCCAGCAGCACATCACCGACTAGCGGGGGTAGGGCCGAGCAGTACTTC
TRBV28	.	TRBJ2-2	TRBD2	CASTRGRDPTGELFF	TGTGCCAGCACCCGAGGGAGGGATCCCACCGGGGAGCTGTTTTTT
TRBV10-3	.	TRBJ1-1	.	CAISELSRRGAFF	TGTGCCATCAGTGAGTTGAGTCGCAGGGGAGCTTTCTTT
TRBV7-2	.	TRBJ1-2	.	CASSLEGFYGYTF	TGTGCCAGCAGCTTAGAGGGTTTCTATGGCTACACCTTC
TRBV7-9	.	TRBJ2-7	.	CASSSLLEFYEQYF	TGTGCCAGCAGCTCGCTCCTCGAATTTTACGAGCAGTACTTC
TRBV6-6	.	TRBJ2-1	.	CASSYDSYNDQFF	TGTGCCAGCAGCTACGACAGCTACAATGATCAGTTCTTC
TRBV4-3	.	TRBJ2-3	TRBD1	CASRGQSTDTQYF	TGCGCCAGCCGGGGACAGTCCACAGATACGCAGTATTTT
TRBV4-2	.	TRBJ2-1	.	CASSQTVEGGGRNEQFF	TGTGCCAGCAGCCAAACCGTTGAGGGAGGAGGGCGGAATGAGCAGTTCTTC
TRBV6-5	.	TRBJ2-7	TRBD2	CASNTLSGRAYEQYF	TGTGCCAGCAACACACTGAGCGGGAGGGCCTACGAGCAGTACTTC
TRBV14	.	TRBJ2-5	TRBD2	CASSQDLAGSSGRETQYF	TGTGCCAGCAGCCAAGACCTCGCAGGTTCTAGCGGGAGAGAGACCCAGTACTTC
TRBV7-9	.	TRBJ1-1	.	CASSFPKGVVPEAFF	TGTGCCAGCAGCTTCCCGAAGGGTGTGGTCCCTGAAGCTTTCTTT
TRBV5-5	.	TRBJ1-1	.	CASSWNWETEAFF	TGTGCCAGCAGCTGGAATTGGGAGACTGAAGCTTTCTTT
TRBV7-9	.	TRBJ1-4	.	CASSMINGEKLFF	TGTGCCAGCAGCATGATTAACGGGGAAAAACTGTTTTTT
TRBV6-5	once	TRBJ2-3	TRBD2	CASREVAGTTDTQYF	TGTGCCAGCAGGGAGGTAGCGGGGACCACAGATACGCAGTATTTT